Sequencing of this TCR beta chain was carried out in a study of beta chain bispecific antibodies for T cell cancers. Across the whole study: Surface TRBV12 (TRBV12-3) was on Jurkat, TRBV5-5 on HPB-ALL.

V lost 2 bases and J lost 2, with 12 bases in between. Germline lookup yields CDR1 MNHNY and CDR2 SVGAGI (reference sequence). The CDR3 is 15 residues long. T cells were expanded from blood mononuclear cells for 3 to 4 days with anti-CD3 OKT3 or CD3/CD28 beads. This sample: Jurkat plus normal T cells with anti-TRBV12 bispecific. This clonotype was recorded at least ten times. Antigen specificity is unknown. TCRdb re-called the 5' RACE reads through MiXCR, storing one row per CDR3 protein. Of 20,000 to 25,000 distinct CDR3 sequences listed, about 2% are singletons. General observations from the study: Anti-TRBV5-5 antibody staining may include highly similar TRBV5-6 cells. Most targeted TRBV signal came from the leukemia cell line cells, not normal T cells. After anti-TRBV12 rather than anti-CD19 exposure, TRBV12-3 made up around 99% less of total TRBV signal.

The V gene is TRBV6-6, the J gene TRBJ2-5; D might be TRBD2 (6 bases). The source is a human donor in good health. Some clones in this sample may be carry-over from other donors' samples. Material: healthy donor T cells cultured with leukemia cells, obtained from a culture containing a bispecific antibody targeting TCR Vbeta12. For the CDR3, the DNA is TGTGCCAGCAGTTACGATAGGACTAAACAAGAGACCCAGTACTTC. The encoded protein is CASSYDRTKQETQYF.